Listed below are T cell receptor beta chains from one sample, sequenced in a study of cytomegalovirus exposure and HLA in healthy donors. Generated by immunoSEQ multiplex PCR, the TCRdb table keeps only in-frame clones and is missing some. The sample has about 140,000 clones, and its top ten clones hold approximately 2.6%. Sequencing input: PBMCs. The source of these receptors is a man in his forties or fifties in good health and CMV-seronegative. Both conserved end residues are part of each CDR3. The D gene is left open where the match is weak.

D: NA
V: TRBV25-1
J: TRBJ2-1
CDR3: CASSEGGAIYNEQFF
DNA: TGTGCCAGCAGTGAGGGCGGGGCCATCTACAATGAGCAGTTCTTC

D: NA
V: TRBV2
J: TRBJ2-5
CDR3: CASSAGGGATETQYF
DNA: TGTGCCAGCAGTGCCGGAGGGGGGGCGACGGAGACCCAGTACTTC

D: NA
V: TRBV6-6
J: TRBJ1-1
CDR3: CASSNPHPGLNTEAFF
DNA: TGTGCCAGCAGCAACCCCCATCCAGGGTTGAACACTGAAGCTTTCTTT

D: NA
V: TRBV5-1
J: TRBJ2-7
CDR3: CASSFGTLYEQYF
DNA: TGCGCCAGCAGCTTCGGGACACTGTACGAGCAGTACTTC

D: NA
V: TRBV27
J: TRBJ1-1
CDR3: CASSIGIVQGSEAFF
DNA: TGTGCCAGCAGTATCGGCATTGTACAGGGCTCTGAAGCTTTCTTT

D: NA
V: TRBV4-2
J: TRBJ1-6
CDR3: CASSQEQVNSPLHF
DNA: TGTGCCAGCAGCCAAGAACAGGTTAATTCACCCCTCCACTTT

D: TRBD1
V: TRBV5-1
J: TRBJ2-7
CDR3: CASSSGQGSYEQYF
DNA: TGCGCCAGCAGCTCGGGACAGGGATCCTACGAGCAGTACTTC

D: NA
V: TRBV11-2
J: TRBJ1-6
CDR3: CASSSPGALSLHF
DNA: TGTGCCAGCAGCTCCCCGGGAGCTTTATCCCTCCACTTT

D: TRBD1
V: TRBV9
J: TRBJ1-6
CDR3: CASSPRTGGNNSPLHF
DNA: TGTGCCAGCAGCCCGCGGACAGGGGGGAATAATTCACCCCTCCACTTT

D: NA
V: TRBV2
J: TRBJ1-6
CDR3: CASSAGFNSPLHF
DNA: TGTGCCAGCAGTGCGGGGTTTAATTCACCCCTCCACTTT

D: NA
V: TRBV7-2
J: TRBJ1-1
CDR3: CASLVQATNTEAFF
DNA: TGTGCCAGCCTTGTACAGGCAACGAACACTGAAGCTTTCTTT

D: TRBD2
V: TRBV11-2
J: TRBJ2-7
CDR3: CASSRRPGLVPEQYF
DNA: TGTGCCAGCAGCCGTAGACCGGGACTAGTTCCCGAGCAGTACTTC

D: NA
V: TRBV4-1
J: TRBJ2-3
CDR3: CASSPGLGGRRTDTQYF
DNA: TGCGCCAGCAGCCCTGGACTTGGAGGGCGAAGGACAGATACGCAGTATTTT

D: TRBD1
V: TRBV29-1
J: TRBJ2-7
CDR3: CSVDGQDSSYEQYF
DNA: TGCAGCGTGGATGGACAGGATAGCTCCTACGAGCAGTACTTC

D: TRBD1
V: TRBV7-3
J: TRBJ1-1
CDR3: CASSPGTGPLNTEAFF
DNA: TGTGCCAGCAGCCCGGGGACAGGGCCCCTGAACACTGAAGCTTTCTTT

D: TRBD1
V: TRBV4-3
J: TRBJ1-4
CDR3: CASSHEPQGAREKLFF
DNA: TGCGCCAGCAGCCACGAACCCCAGGGGGCAAGAGAAAAACTGTTTTTT

D: NA
V: TRBV5-1
J: TRBJ2-7
CDR3: CASTPTPGAYEQYF
DNA: TGCGCCAGCACCCCGACCCCGGGGGCCTACGAGCAGTACTTC

D: TRBD1
V: TRBV2
J: TRBJ1-2
CDR3: CASGHPGTGNYGYTF
DNA: TGTGCCAGCGGCCATCCCGGGACAGGGAACTATGGCTACACCTTC

D: NA
V: TRBV5-1
J: TRBJ2-6
CDR3: CASSFGGPGANVLTF
DNA: TGCGCCAGCAGCTTTGGCGGGCCTGGGGCCAACGTCCTGACTTTC

D: NA
V: TRBV6-4
J: TRBJ1-1
CDR3: CASSSHGGTEAFF
DNA: TGTGCCAGCAGTTCCCATGGAGGCACTGAAGCTTTCTTT

D: TRBD1
V: TRBV5-4
J: TRBJ2-7
CDR3: CASSSAGTGGHEQYF
DNA: TGTGCCAGCAGCTCCGCCGGGACAGGGGGCCACGAGCAGTACTTC

D: TRBD1
V: TRBV5-4
J: TRBJ2-5
CDR3: CASSRRTGGIETQYF
DNA: TGTGCCAGCAGCCGTCGGACAGGGGGCATAGAGACCCAGTACTTC

D: NA
V: TRBV6-7
J: TRBJ2-2
CDR3: CASSSAGENTGELFF
DNA: TGTGCCAGCAGTTCAGCGGGTGAGAACACCGGGGAGCTGTTTTTT

D: NA
V: TRBV27
J: TRBJ1-4
CDR3: CASSLSTALNEKLFF
DNA: TGTGCCAGCAGTTTAAGTACAGCATTAAATGAAAAACTGTTTTTT

D: NA
V: TRBV5-1
J: TRBJ2-7
CDR3: CASSLDSGSYEQYF
DNA: TGCGCCAGCAGCTTGGACAGCGGATCCTACGAGCAGTACTTC

D: TRBD1
V: TRBV7-6
J: TRBJ2-7
CDR3: CASSQGQGSYEQYF
DNA: TGTGCCAGCAGTCAGGGACAGGGCTCCTACGAGCAGTACTTC

D: TRBD2
V: TRBV4-3
J: TRBJ2-3
CDR3: CASSHDSGGASDTQYF
DNA: TGCGCCAGCAGCCACGATAGCGGGGGGGCTTCAGATACGCAGTATTTT

D: NA
V: TRBV18
J: TRBJ1-1
CDR3: CASSPGGETEAFF
DNA: TGTGCCAGCTCACCAGGGGGGGAGACTGAAGCTTTCTTT

D: NA
V: TRBV6-1
J: TRBJ1-4
CDR3: CASRGLQVPNEKLFF
DNA: TGTGCCAGCAGAGGACTACAGGTCCCTAATGAAAAACTGTTTTTT

D: NA
V: TRBV4-1
J: TRBJ2-7
CDR3: CASRQRSEAYEQYF
DNA: TGCGCCAGCAGGCAAAGGTCCGAGGCCTACGAGCAGTACTTC

D: NA
V: TRBV5-6
J: TRBJ2-7
CDR3: CASSSGPILGDNF
DNA: TGTGCCAGCAGCTCCGGGCCCATCTTAGGGGATAACTTC

D: TRBD1
V: TRBV4-2
J: TRBJ1-1
CDR3: CASELGQGVDAEAFF
DNA: TGTGCCAGCGAATTGGGACAGGGAGTGGACGCTGAAGCTTTCTTT

D: NA
V: TRBV7-8
J: TRBJ2-7
CDR3: CASSLDQGGYEQYF
DNA: TGTGCCAGCAGCTTGGATCAGGGTGGTTACGAGCAGTACTTC

D: NA
V: TRBV18
J: TRBJ2-1
CDR3: CASCRDSYNEQFF
DNA: TGTGCCAGCTGCCGGGATTCCTACAATGAGCAGTTCTTC

D: TRBD1
V: TRBV5-1
J: TRBJ2-7
CDR3: CASSSYRDRGAYEQYF
DNA: TGCGCCAGCAGCTCCTACCGGGACAGGGGTGCCTACGAGCAGTACTTC

D: TRBD2
V: TRBV19
J: TRBJ2-7
CDR3: CASRVAGASSYEQYF
DNA: TGTGCCAGTAGGGTAGCGGGGGCCTCCTCCTACGAGCAGTACTTC

D: NA
V: TRBV11-2
J: TRBJ1-3
CDR3: CASSLAGSSGNTIYF
DNA: TGTGCCAGCAGCTTAGCAGGCTCCTCTGGAAACACCATATATTTT

D: NA
V: TRBV6-5
J: TRBJ2-6
CDR3: CASSFLGYSGANVLTF
DNA: TGTGCCAGCAGTTTCCTCGGGTACTCTGGGGCCAACGTCCTGACTTTC

D: NA
V: TRBV4-3
J: TRBJ1-4
CDR3: CASSRGTGDEKLFF
DNA: TGCGCCAGCAGCCGAGGGACTGGGGACGAAAAACTGTTTTTT

D: NA
V: TRBV6-5
J: TRBJ1-2
CDR3: CASSSAVGYTF
DNA: TGTGCCAGCAGTTCCGCAGTTGGCTACACCTTC

D: TRBD1
V: TRBV5-1
J: TRBJ1-1
CDR3: CASRRAYTTGDTEAFF
DNA: TGCGCCAGCAGAAGAGCTTATACGACAGGGGACACTGAAGCTTTCTTT

D: NA
V: TRBV7-2
J: TRBJ1-2
CDR3: CASSTDRSSYGYTF
DNA: TGTGCCAGCAGCACAGACAGGTCTAGCTATGGCTACACCTTC

D: NA
V: TRBV11-1
J: TRBJ1-3
CDR3: CASSPGLSSGNTIYF
DNA: TGTGCCAGCAGCCCGGGACTGTCCTCTGGAAACACCATATATTTT

D: NA
V: TRBV10-3
J: TRBJ2-3
CDR3: CAISESWGGLRADTQYF
DNA: TGTGCCATCAGTGAGTCGTGGGGGGGGCTCAGGGCAGATACGCAGTATTTT